Below, 3 T cell receptor beta chains from the same sample are listed, as sequenced in a study of identifying expanded T cells in peripheral blood. Sequencing was performed with immunoSEQ multiplex PCR; in TCRdb, only in-frame clones are kept and a portion is missing. The repertoire holds 80,000 to 95,000 clones, with more than 70% as singletons. Material: blood. These receptors were obtained from a person between 18 and 75 years old in good health.

This chain connects TRBV2 to TRBJ2-5; 7 nucleotides agree with TRBD2. The V gene's germline CDR1 is SNHLY and CDR2 FYNNEI. V gave up 4 bases and J gave up 2 bases; unmatched junction bases: 1. The CDR3 is 13 residues long. This chain's CDR3 is CASSGTRQETQYF. The CDR3 DNA is TGTGCCAGCAGTGGGACTAGACAAGAGACCCAGTACTTC.

This clone has only a few counts. V usage is TRBV9 and J usage is TRBJ1-2, with TRBD1 as a possible D gene (5 bases). Germline CDR1 reads SGDLS; CDR2 reads YYNGEE. The CDR3 totals 14 residues. The germline V and J ends were trimmed by 0 bases and 4 bases, with 10 bases remaining between them. Written as DNA, the CDR3 is TGTGCCAGCAGCGTAGTAGGGGATTTCTATGGCTACACCTTC. Protein sequence: CASSVVGDFYGYTF.

This sequence joins TRBV4-1 and TRBJ1-4, with 7 bases aligning to TRBD1. The trim removed 8 bases at V and 6 bases at J, leaving 18 bases unmatched. This CDR3 has 17 amino acids. Germline V CDR1 and CDR2: MGHRA, YSYEKL. The CDR3 reads CASGGWTGQNLDEKLFF. The DNA of the CDR3 is TGCGCCAGCGGGGGCTGGACAGGCCAAAACTTAGATGAAAAACTGTTTTTT.